The clone carrying this T cell receptor (beta chain) was counted a few times. This specimen comes from a study of control samples from healthy donors and cancer patients. The germline CDR1 and CDR2 sequences are SGHVS and FNYEAQ. CDR3 length: 15 amino acids. V was trimmed by 1 base and J by 3 bases, leaving 13 bases between them. Measured with immunoSEQ multiplex PCR; TCRdb has only the in-frame clones, and not every one. Of about 29,000 clones in the sample, around nine tenths were seen once. What was sequenced was formalin-fixed, paraffin-embedded tissue. V is TRBV7-6 and J is TRBJ2-7; maybe TRBD2 (6 bases). This TCR came from a female donor with melanoma. In nucleotides, the CDR3 is TGTGCCAGCAGCTTAGTTAGCGGAGGGCTCTACGAGCAGTACTTC. Its translation: CASSLVSGGLYEQYF.